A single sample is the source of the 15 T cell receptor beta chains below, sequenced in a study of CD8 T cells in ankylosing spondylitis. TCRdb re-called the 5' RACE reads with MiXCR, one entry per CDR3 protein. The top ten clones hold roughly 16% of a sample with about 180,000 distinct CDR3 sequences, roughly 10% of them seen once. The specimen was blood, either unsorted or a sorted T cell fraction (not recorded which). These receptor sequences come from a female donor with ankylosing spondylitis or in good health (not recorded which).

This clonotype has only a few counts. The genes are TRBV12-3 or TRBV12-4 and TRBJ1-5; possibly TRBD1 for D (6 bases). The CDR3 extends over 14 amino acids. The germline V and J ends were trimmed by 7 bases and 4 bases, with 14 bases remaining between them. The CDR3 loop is CASTQGRGNQPQHF. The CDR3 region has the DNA TGTGCCAGCACCCAGGGGAGGGGGAATCAGCCCCAGCATTTT.

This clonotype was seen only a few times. This CDR3 reads CATSEGQGQFF. The DNA for the CDR3 is TGTGCCACCAGTGAAGGACAGGGACAGTTCTTC. The chain links TRBV24-1 to TRBJ2-1, with TRBD1 matching 8 bases. The germline V gene encodes CDR1 KGHDR and CDR2 SFDVKD. V was clipped by 4 bases and J by 13 bases; unmatched bases: 2. This CDR3 region has 11 residues.

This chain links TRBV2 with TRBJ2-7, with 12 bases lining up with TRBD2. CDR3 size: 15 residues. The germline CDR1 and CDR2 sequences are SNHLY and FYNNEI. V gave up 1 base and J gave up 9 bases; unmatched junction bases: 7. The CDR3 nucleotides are TGTGCCAGCAGTGAAGAGACTAGCGGGAGAATGGTGCAGTACTTC. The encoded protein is CASSEETSGRMVQYF.

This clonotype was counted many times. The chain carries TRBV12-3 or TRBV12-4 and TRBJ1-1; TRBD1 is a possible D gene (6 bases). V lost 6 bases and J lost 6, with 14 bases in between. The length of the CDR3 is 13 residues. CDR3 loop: CASSHTGRAEAFF. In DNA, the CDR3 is TGTGCCAGCAGCCATACAGGGAGGGCTGAAGCTTTCTTT.

CDR3 sequence reads: CATALKGTGELFF. The DNA for the CDR3 is TGTGCCACCGCCCTGAAAGGAACCGGGGAGCTGTTTTTT. The chain combines TRBV24-1 with TRBJ2-2; D not resolved. This CDR3 has 13 residues. Germline values: CDR1 KGHDR, CDR2 SFDVKD. Trimming took off 9 bases at V and 5 bases at J, with 12 bases between the two ends.

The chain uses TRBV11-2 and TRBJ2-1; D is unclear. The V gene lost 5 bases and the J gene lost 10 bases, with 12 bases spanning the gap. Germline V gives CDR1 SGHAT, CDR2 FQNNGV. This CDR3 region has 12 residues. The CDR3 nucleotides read TGTGCCAGCAGCGGTGATCCAGCGGAGCAGTTCTTC. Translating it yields CASSGDPAEQFF. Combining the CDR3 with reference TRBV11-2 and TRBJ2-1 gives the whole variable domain EAGVAQSPRYKIIEKRQSVAFWCNPISGHATLYWYQQILGQGPKLLIQFQNNGVVDDSQLPKDRFSAERLKGVDSTLKIQPAKLEDSAVYLCASSGDPAEQFFGPGTRLTVL.

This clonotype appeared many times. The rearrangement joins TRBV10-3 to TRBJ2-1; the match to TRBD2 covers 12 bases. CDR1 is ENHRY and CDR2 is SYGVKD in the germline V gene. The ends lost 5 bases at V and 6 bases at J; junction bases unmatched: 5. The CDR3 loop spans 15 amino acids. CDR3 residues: CAISRTSGEGNEQFF. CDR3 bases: TGTGCCATCAGTAGGACTAGCGGGGAAGGCAATGAGCAGTTCTTC.

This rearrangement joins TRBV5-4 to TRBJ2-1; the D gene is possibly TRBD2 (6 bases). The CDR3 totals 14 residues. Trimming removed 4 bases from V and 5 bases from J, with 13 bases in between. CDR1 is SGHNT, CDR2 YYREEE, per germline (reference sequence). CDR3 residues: CASSALADHNEQFF. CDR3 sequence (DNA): TGTGCCAGCAGCGCACTAGCAGACCACAATGAGCAGTTCTTC.

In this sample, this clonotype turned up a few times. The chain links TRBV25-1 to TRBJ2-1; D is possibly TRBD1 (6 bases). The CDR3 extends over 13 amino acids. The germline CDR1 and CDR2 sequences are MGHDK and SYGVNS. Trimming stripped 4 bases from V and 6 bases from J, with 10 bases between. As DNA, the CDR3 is TGTGCCAGCAGTGGGACAGTGGGCAATGAGCAGTTCTTC. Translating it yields CASSGTVGNEQFF.

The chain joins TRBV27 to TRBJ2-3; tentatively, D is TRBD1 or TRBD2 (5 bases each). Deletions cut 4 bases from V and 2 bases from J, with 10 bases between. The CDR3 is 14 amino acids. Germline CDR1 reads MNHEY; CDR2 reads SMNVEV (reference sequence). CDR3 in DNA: TGTGCCAGCAGTTGGTCGGGGCCCACAGATACGCAGTATTTT. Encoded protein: CASSWSGPTDTQYF.

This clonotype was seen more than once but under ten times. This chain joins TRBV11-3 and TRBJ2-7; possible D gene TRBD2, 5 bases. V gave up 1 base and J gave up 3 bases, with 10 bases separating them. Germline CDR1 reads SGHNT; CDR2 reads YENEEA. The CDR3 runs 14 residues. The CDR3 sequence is CASSLGGNGYEQYF. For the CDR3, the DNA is TGTGCCAGCAGCTTAGGAGGGAACGGCTACGAGCAGTACTTC.

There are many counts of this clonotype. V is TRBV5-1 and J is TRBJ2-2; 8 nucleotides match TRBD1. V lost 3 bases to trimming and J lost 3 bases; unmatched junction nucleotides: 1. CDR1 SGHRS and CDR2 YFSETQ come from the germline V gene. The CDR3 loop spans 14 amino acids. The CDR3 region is CASSSTGDTGELFF. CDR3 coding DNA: TGCGCCAGCAGCTCGACAGGGGACACCGGGGAGCTGTTTTTT.

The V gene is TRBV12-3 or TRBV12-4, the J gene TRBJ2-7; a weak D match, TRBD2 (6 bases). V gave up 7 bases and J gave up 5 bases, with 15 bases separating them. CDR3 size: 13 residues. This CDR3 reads CASTPGLIDEQYF. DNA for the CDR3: TGTGCCAGCACGCCGGGACTCATAGACGAGCAGTACTTC.

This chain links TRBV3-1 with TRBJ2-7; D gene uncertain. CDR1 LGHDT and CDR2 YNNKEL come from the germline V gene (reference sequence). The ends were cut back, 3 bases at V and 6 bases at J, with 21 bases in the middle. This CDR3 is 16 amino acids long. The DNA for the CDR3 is TGTGCCAGCAGCCAGCGGAACCCCGGTCCGATGGGCGAGCAGTACTTC. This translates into CASSQRNPGPMGEQYF.

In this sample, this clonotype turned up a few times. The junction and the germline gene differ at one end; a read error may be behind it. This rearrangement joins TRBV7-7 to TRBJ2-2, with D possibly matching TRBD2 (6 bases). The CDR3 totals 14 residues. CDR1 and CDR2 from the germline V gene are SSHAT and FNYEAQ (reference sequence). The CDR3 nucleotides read TGTGCTAGCAGTTTAGCGGTTTACACCGGGGAGCTGTTTTTT. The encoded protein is CASSLAVYTGELFF.